Described below is a single T cell receptor (beta chain) sequence and its context. Its target is unknown. Germline V gene sequence: CDR1 SGHDT, CDR2 YYEEEE. This CDR3 region has 16 residues. V was pared by 6 bases and J by 3 bases, with 12 bases of the junction left unmatched. The sample is drawn from a study of OX40 agonist ivuxolimab in advanced cancers. Study-level background: Ivuxolimab, an antibody acting as an agonist of OX40 (CD134), was used to treat patients. Study-wide results and limits: At doses 0.1 to 3.0 mg/kg, CD4+ and CD8+ clones expanded. Among expanded peripheral T cells, antigen specificity went undetermined.

The study sampled blood at baseline, cycle 4 day 1, and cycle 7 day 1. Using immunoSEQ multiplex PCR, the repertoire was profiled, and TCRdb retains in-frame clones only, with some absent. The table records 50,000 or so clones, about 86% of them present only once. This receptor was identified in an adult with an advanced solid tumor such as melanoma, head and neck, liver or kidney cancer. V usage is TRBV5-6 and J usage is TRBJ1-3, with TRBD1 matching over 7 bases. This specimen was CD4+ or CD8+ T cells sorted from blood, taken in a trial of the OX40 agonist ivuxolimab. CDR3 sequence (DNA): TGTGCCAGCATCGATCGTACAGGGGTACTTGGAAACACCATATATTTT. Encoded protein: CASIDRTGVLGNTIYF.